This is a list of T cell receptor beta chains from one sample in a study of cytomegalovirus exposure and HLA in healthy donors. Method: immunoSEQ multiplex PCR; TCRdb's copy keeps in-frame clones and lacks some. This sample has some 200,000 clones; 55% to 75% occur once, and the top ten carry about 3%. The material sequenced was PBMCs. The receptors originated from a man between 40 and 49 years old in good health and CMV-seropositive. The CDR3 runs from the conserved cysteine through the conserved F or W. Fields, in order: CDR3 DNA, CDR3 protein, CDR3 length, J gene, clone size, D gene, V gene. A D gene is named only where the DNA matches it firmly. A clone size is listed for some rows: how often the clone was seen (once, few, many), or a class if it is expanded.

cdr3_nt: TGTTCCAGCAGCTCGATCGAGACGACAGGGAACTATGGCTACACCTTC
cdr3_aa: CSSSSIETTGNYGYTF
cdr3_length: 16
j_call: TRBJ1-2
clone_size: -
d_call: TRBD1
v_call: TRBV7-9

cdr3_nt: TGTGCCAGCAGTGAAAAAGAGGAGGCCAATGAGCAGTTCTTC
cdr3_aa: CASSEKEEANEQFF
cdr3_length: 14
j_call: TRBJ2-1
clone_size: few
d_call: -
v_call: TRBV6-4

cdr3_nt: TGTGCCACCAGCAGAGGTTGGGGACAGAGTGGCGAGCAGTACTTC
cdr3_aa: CATSRGWGQSGEQYF
cdr3_length: 15
j_call: TRBJ2-7
clone_size: -
d_call: TRBD1
v_call: TRBV15

cdr3_nt: TGTGCCAGCGGGGCAGGGCCCCTGAACACTGAAGCTTTCTTT
cdr3_aa: CASGAGPLNTEAFF
cdr3_length: 14
j_call: TRBJ1-1
clone_size: -
d_call: -
v_call: TRBV2

cdr3_nt: TGCGCCAGCAGTGGGAGTAGGGGCACTGAAGCTTTCTTT
cdr3_aa: CASSGSRGTEAFF
cdr3_length: 13
j_call: TRBJ1-1
clone_size: few
d_call: -
v_call: TRBV10-1

cdr3_nt: TGCGCCAGCAGCCAAGACGGGGGACCCCTCTCTGGGGCCAACGTCCTGACTTTC
cdr3_aa: CASSQDGGPLSGANVLTF
cdr3_length: 18
j_call: TRBJ2-6
clone_size: -
d_call: -
v_call: TRBV4-1

cdr3_nt: TGCGCCAGCAGTGAGGGGAGGCAGGGCCGTGATCGGGAGCAGTTCTTC
cdr3_aa: CASSEGRQGRDREQFF
cdr3_length: 16
j_call: TRBJ2-1
clone_size: -
d_call: -
v_call: TRBV10-1

cdr3_nt: TGCGCCAGCAGCTCTTCCGCAGGACAGGCGGCCATCATATATTTT
cdr3_aa: CASSSSAGQAAIIYF
cdr3_length: 15
j_call: TRBJ1-3
clone_size: -
d_call: TRBD1
v_call: TRBV5-1

cdr3_nt: TGTGCCAGCAGCTTGCTTACAGGGGATAATTCACCCCTCCACTTT
cdr3_aa: CASSLLTGDNSPLHF
cdr3_length: 15
j_call: TRBJ1-6
clone_size: -
d_call: TRBD1
v_call: TRBV5-6

cdr3_nt: TGTGCCAGCAGCTTGCCGGAGAGAAACTACGAGCAGTACTTC
cdr3_aa: CASSLPERNYEQYF
cdr3_length: 14
j_call: TRBJ2-7
clone_size: few
d_call: -
v_call: TRBV5-4

cdr3_nt: TGCGCCAGCCGCAGGGATATGTACACTGAAGCTTTCTTT
cdr3_aa: CASRRDMYTEAFF
cdr3_length: 13
j_call: TRBJ1-1
clone_size: few
d_call: -
v_call: TRBV4-1

cdr3_nt: TGTGCCAGCAGCCCGTTTCCGGGGAATGAGCAGTTCTTC
cdr3_aa: CASSPFPGNEQFF
cdr3_length: 13
j_call: TRBJ2-1
clone_size: -
d_call: -
v_call: TRBV7-9

cdr3_nt: TGTGCCAGCAGCTTATCCGGGGGGGCCGGCGAGCAGTACTTC
cdr3_aa: CASSLSGGAGEQYF
cdr3_length: 14
j_call: TRBJ2-7
clone_size: -
d_call: TRBD2
v_call: TRBV7-6

cdr3_nt: TGTGCCACCATGGGGCGGGACTCCTACGAGCAGTACTTC
cdr3_aa: CATMGRDSYEQYF
cdr3_length: 13
j_call: TRBJ2-7
clone_size: -
d_call: -
v_call: TRBV27

cdr3_nt: TGTGCCAGCAGCTTAGCGCTATCAGTGGGCGGCTACACCTTC
cdr3_aa: CASSLALSVGGYTF
cdr3_length: 14
j_call: TRBJ1-2
clone_size: -
d_call: -
v_call: TRBV7-9